The clone carrying this T cell receptor beta chain was picked up many times. Its antigen is unidentified. The data are from a study of T-cell reconstitution after alpha-beta-depleted transplantation in children. Unique molecular identifiers tagged the TCRbeta library. Via MiXCR, TCRdb re-called the PCR reads, giving one row per CDR3 protein. The repertoire consists of 4,000 or so distinct CDR3 sequences, with roughly 24% occurring once and the leading ten covering approximately 59%. Study-level results: One year after transplant, T-cell counts and diversity came mostly from newly produced T cells.

The V and J ends lost 3 bases and 5 bases respectively, with 8 bases between them. Germline CDR1 and CDR2: LNHDA and SQIVND (reference sequence). The CDR3 sequence is 13 residues long. The rearrangement joins TRBV19 to TRBJ1-5; no definite D call. The sequences come from PBMCs, mostly from graft donor cells, collected 60 days after TCRalphabeta/CD19-depleted stem cell transplant. This clonotype was sampled from a boy younger than two who had a stem cell transplant for acute myeloid leukemia, so the T cells may come from the graft donor. The CDR3 sequence is CASSMRSDQPQHF. The CDR3, as DNA: TGTGCCAGTAGTATGAGATCAGATCAGCCCCAGCATTTT.